This T cell receptor (beta chain) was captured by sequencing in a study of cytomegalovirus exposure and HLA in healthy donors. CDR1 and CDR2 from the germline V gene are SNHLY and FYNNEI. V was pared by 4 bases and J by 6 bases, with 10 bases between. This CDR3 is 12 amino acids long. The PCR ran on 60 Vbeta and 13 Jbeta primers. The method was immunoSEQ multiplex PCR; TCRdb's version includes in-frame clones alone and lacks a portion of them. The top ten clones hold around an eighth of a sample with more than 130,000 clones, approximately 70% of them seen once. The receptor was derived from a human donor in good health. Sample: PBMCs. The genes are TRBV2 and TRBJ2-7, with D perhaps matching TRBD1 (6 bases). This chain's CDR3 is CASSGQGPEQYF. CDR3 nucleotide sequence: TGTGCCAGCAGTGGTCAGGGGCCCGAGCAGTACTTC.